The 26 T cell receptor beta chains given below trace back to one sample, sequenced in a study of molecular identifiers for immune sequencing clone quantification. TCRdb processed the PCR reads anew with MiXCR; each CDR3 protein has one entry. The data hold 600,000 to 650,000 distinct CDR3 sequences, with approximately 20% observed a single time. Sequencing was done on a sample of naive CD8+ T cells from blood, with Jurkat cell RNA spiked in. Subset here: FACS-sorted CD8+CD4-CCR7+CD45RA+ naive T cells. Every receptor here comes from a human donor in good health. Some libraries in this study had Jurkat cell RNA spiked in.

This clonotype was seen at least ten times. The V gene is TRBV4-1, the J gene TRBJ2-4; D unresolved. The CDR3 spans 17 residues. Deletions cut 1 base from V and 0 bases from J, with 13 bases between. CDR1 is MGHRA and CDR2 is YSYEKL in the germline V gene. This CDR3 is CASSQVKEVLAKNIQYF. The CDR3 DNA is TGCGCCAGCAGCCAAGTCAAAGAAGTTCTAGCCAAAAACATTCAGTACTTC.

Remarks on this clonotype: A read error may explain this, as a much larger clone is one base away. The CDR3 sequence: CAGSQEGGNEYF. CDR3 in DNA: TGCGCCGGCAGCCAAGAGGGTGGAAATGAGTACTTC. This chain uses TRBV4-1 with TRBJ2-7; D perhaps matches TRBD2 (5 bases). This CDR3 comprises 12 residues. Germline V gene data show CDR1 as MGHRA and CDR2 as YSYEKL.

Regarding this clonotype: It may be a read error: a sequence one base away is much more abundant. J is TRBJ2-7 and V is TRBV3-1, with TRBD1 matching 7 bases. In germline, CDR1 is LGHDT, CDR2 YNNKEL (reference sequence). This CDR3 is 13 amino acids long. In DNA, the CDR3 is TGTGCCGGCAGCTGGGCAGGGGGCTACGAGCAGTACTTC. Translating it yields CAGSWAGGYEQYF.

Regarding this clonotype: A clone one base away is much larger, so this may be a read error. The chain carries TRBV4-2 and TRBJ1-6; D gene uncertain. CDR1 and CDR2 (germline): LGHNA, YNFKEQ. This CDR3 is 16 amino acids long. The CDR3 loop reads CASSQGLSSYSSPLHF. The CDR3 bases are TGTGCCAGCAGCCAAGGGCTGAGCTCCTATAGTTCACCCCTCCACTTT.

This clonotype was seen only a few times. A much more abundant neighbour one base away suggests this may be a read error. This chain uses TRBV19 with TRBJ2-3; maybe TRBD1 (6 bases). CDR1 LNHDA and CDR2 SQIVND come from the germline V gene (reference sequence). This CDR3 is 15 amino acids long. CDR3 sequence: CASSHGQSSTDTRYF. The CDR3 DNA follows: TGTGCCAGTAGCCATGGACAGTCTAGCACAGATACGCGGTATTTT.

This clonotype came up many times. The chain joins TRBV7-2 to TRBJ1-4; D is unclear. The CDR3 extends over 13 amino acids. Germline-derived CDR1 and CDR2 are SGHTA and FQGNSA. DNA for the CDR3: TGTGTCACTCGGGAGCCCCCTAATGAAAAACTGTTTTTT. Protein product: CVTREPPNEKLFF.

This clonotype showed up many times. Germline is not matched at one junction end, which may reflect a read error. This chain joins TRBV27 and TRBJ2-3; D gene uncertain. This CDR3 comprises 15 residues. Looked up from germline, CDR1 is MNHEY and CDR2 is SMNVEV (reference sequence). Written as DNA, the CDR3 is TGTGCCAGCAGCTTATCCGGGTCGAGCACAGATACGCAGTATTTT. Residues: CASSLSGSSTDTQYF.

This clonotype came up a few times. This chain links TRBV29-1 with TRBJ2-1, with 11 nucleotides matching TRBD2. The CDR3 extends over 18 amino acids. Trimming took 7 bases from V and 4 from J; bases not matched to a gene: 18. CDR1 and CDR2 (germline): SQVTM, ANQGSEA. DNA for the CDR3: TGCAGCGGCGCGTCTCCGTCGGTAGCGGGAGGGCCGTACAATGAGCAGTTCTTC. It translates to CSGASPSVAGGPYNEQFF.

This clonotype was seen ten or more times. The chain is built from TRBV20-1 and TRBJ2-7; D might be TRBD1 (5 bases). V dropped 0 bases and J dropped 4 bases, with 19 bases sitting between them. Germline V gene sequence: CDR1 DFQATT, CDR2 SNEGSKA (reference sequence). The CDR3 contains 16 residues. The CDR3 coding sequence is TGCAGTGCTAGAGATCCCCCTCGGCAGGGAATTTACGAGCAGTACTTC. It yields the protein CSARDPPRQGIYEQYF.

As to this clonotype: A read error may explain this, as a much larger clone is one base away. This chain connects TRBV4-1 to TRBJ2-7; maybe TRBD2 (7 bases). V lost 5 bases and J lost 9, with 14 bases in between. This CDR3 comprises 12 residues. Germline assignment: CDR1 MGHRA and CDR2 YSYEKL. Written as DNA, the CDR3 is TGCGCCAGCAGCTATGAGGGGGGGGGGCAGTACTTC. As protein: CASSYEGGGQYF.

This clonotype has ten or more counts. J is TRBJ2-6 and V is TRBV6-2 or TRBV6-3; possible D gene TRBD1, 5 bases. The CDR3 length is 19 residues. The germline V and J ends were trimmed by 2 bases and 0 bases, with 17 bases remaining between them. Germline values: CDR1 MNHEY, CDR2 SVGEGT. CDR3 loop: CASSYLFVGASSGANVLTF. The CDR3 nucleotides read TGTGCCAGCAGTTACCTCTTCGTAGGGGCCAGCTCTGGGGCCAACGTCCTGACTTTC.

This clonotype was detected a few times. Here the CDR3 reads CASSHLAGTNDEQYF. CDR3 DNA sequence: TGTGCCAGCAGCCACCTAGCCGGGACAAACGACGAGCAGTACTTC. V and J are TRBV11-1 and TRBJ2-7; TRBD1 is a possible D gene (6 bases). The V end was cut by 5 bases, the J end by 5 bases, with 19 bases between. Germline V gives CDR1 SGHAT, CDR2 FQDESV (reference sequence). There are 15 residues in the CDR3.

This clonotype was detected a few times. This chain uses TRBV11-3 with TRBJ2-3; D remains ambiguous. Germline values: CDR1 SGHNT, CDR2 YENEEA. The CDR3 spans 13 residues. V shed 4 bases and J shed 6 bases, with 11 bases lying between them. The CDR3 region has the DNA TGTGCCAGCAGCTCCCCTCCCTCGGATACGCAGTATTTT. Translated, it gives CASSSPPSDTQYF.

This clonotype was detected a few times. The V and J genes are TRBV15 and TRBJ1-4; D remains ambiguous. The germline V gene encodes CDR1 LNHNV and CDR2 YYDKDF (reference sequence). With 1 base removed from V and 8 bases from J, the gap between germline ends came to 11 bases. The CDR3 runs 14 residues. This CDR3 reads CATSRAVGSEKLFF. Written as DNA, the CDR3 is TGTGCCACCAGCAGAGCGGTAGGGAGCGAAAAACTGTTTTTT.

As to this clonotype: This clone may be a read error of a much larger clone one base away. This chain connects TRBV4-3 to TRBJ2-7; D uncertain. Germline V gene lookup returns CDR1 LGHNA and CDR2 YSLEER. The CDR3 has 16 amino acids. CDR3 sequence: CASSQDSAGVSYERYF. The CDR3 coding sequence is TGCGCCAGCAGCCAAGATTCGGCAGGCGTTTCCTACGAGCGGTACTTC.

The rearrangement links TRBV4-1 to TRBJ2-7; D is tentatively TRBD1 or TRBD2 (7 bases each). CDR1 and CDR2 from the germline V gene are MGHRA and YSYEKL. Trimming stripped 4 bases from V and 0 bases from J, with 19 bases between. The CDR3 consists of 17 residues. CDR3 bases: TGCGCCAGCAGCCCTACCCAGGGGGGGGGACCCTCCTACGAGCAGTACTTC. Its translation is CASSPTQGGGPSYEQYF.

This clonotype was seen repeatedly, ten times or more. The V call is TRBV7-9, the J call TRBJ2-2; no firm D call. V lost 4 bases to trimming and J lost 4 bases, with 7 bases between them. The CDR3 sequence is 13 residues long. CDR1 is SEHNR and CDR2 is FQNEAQ in the germline V gene (reference sequence). CDR3: CASSYPGTGELFF. CDR3 in DNA: TGTGCCAGCAGCTACCCGGGCACCGGGGAGCTGTTTTTT.

This clonotype was found many times. The chain links TRBV12-3 or TRBV12-4 to TRBJ2-5, with 8 bases matching TRBD1. The CDR3 is made up of 14 amino acids. After removal of 4 bases from V and 4 bases from J, the junction contained 5 bases not matched to a gene. The CDR3 reads CASSSTGERETQYF. The CDR3 region has the DNA TGTGCCAGCAGTTCGACAGGGGAGCGAGAGACCCAGTACTTC.

This clonotype was detected many times. V and J are TRBV29-1 and TRBJ2-7; a weak D match, TRBD1 (6 bases). Germline V gene data show CDR1 as SQVTM and CDR2 as ANQGSEA. Between the trimmed V and J ends, which lost 2 bases and 7 bases, there was a span of 18 bases. The CDR3 is made up of 14 amino acids. Here the CDR3 reads CSVETGSELGEQYF. DNA of the CDR3: TGCAGCGTTGAAACAGGGTCCGAGCTTGGGGAGCAGTACTTC.

This chain connects TRBV14 to TRBJ2-7; D is ambiguous. The germline CDR1 and CDR2 sequences are SGHDN and FVKESK. Trimming took off 5 bases at V and 1 base at J, with 12 bases between the two ends. This CDR3 is built from 14 residues. CDR3 DNA sequence: TGTGCCAGCAGCACCCTCGTTCTTTCCTACGAGCAGTACTTC. It yields the protein CASSTLVLSYEQYF.

On this clonotype itself: The junction shows a germline mismatch at one end, possibly a read error. The rearrangement joins TRBV7-2 to TRBJ2-6, with D perhaps matching TRBD1 (6 bases). Per germline, CDR1 SGHTA and CDR2 FQGNSA. This CDR3 contains 18 residues. Written as DNA, the CDR3 is TGTGCCGGCAGCCCACCGGGACACCTATCCTCTGGGGCCAACGTCCTGACTTTC. Translated, it gives CAGSPPGHLSSGANVLTF. The variable domain in full, with the rest retrieved from reference TRBV7-2 and TRBJ2-6, is GAGVSQSPSNKVTEKGKDVELRCDPISGHTALYWYRQSLGQGLEFLIYFQGNSAPDKSGLPSDRFSAERTGGSVSTLTIQRTQQEDSAVYLCAGSPPGHLSSGANVLTFGAGSRLTVL.

This clonotype came up many times. This chain links TRBV7-9 with TRBJ1-2; no clear D gene. Trimming removed 1 base from V and 8 bases from J, with 17 bases in between. This CDR3 contains 15 residues. Per the germline V gene, CDR1 is SEHNR and CDR2 is FQNEAQ (reference sequence). The DNA of the CDR3 is TGTGCCAGCAGCTTAGATTGGACGGCCCTATTAGGCTACACCTTC. Amino acids: CASSLDWTALLGYTF.

This clonotype was counted ten times or more. The V and J genes are TRBV6-6 and TRBJ1-3; no firm D call. The CDR3 runs to 15 residues. Germline V lookup: CDR1 MNHNY, CDR2 SVGAGI (reference sequence). V was shortened by 6 bases and J by 0 bases, with 12 bases between the two germline ends. The CDR3 spells CASSAAGNSGNTIYF. CDR3 nucleotides: TGTGCCAGCAGCGCGGCGGGAAACTCTGGAAACACCATATATTTT.

This clonotype was detected many times. The gene calls are TRBV20-1 and TRBJ1-2; D is undetermined. The ends were cut back, 3 bases at V and 1 base at J, with 15 bases in the middle. Germline CDR1 reads DFQATT; CDR2 reads SNEGSKA (reference sequence). This CDR3 has 15 residues. The CDR3, as DNA: TGCAGTGCTAGCCACGGAGAGTACCTTAACTATGGCTACACCTTC. This sequence encodes CSASHGEYLNYGYTF.

Notes on this clonotype: One base away lies a much larger clone, so this may be a sequencing read error. The chain carries TRBV3-1 and TRBJ2-5, with 9 bases matching TRBD1. V lost 5 bases and J lost 7; bases outside the gene matches: 14. CDR3 length: 16 residues. In germline, CDR1 is LGHDT, CDR2 YNNKEL (reference sequence). CDR3 sequence: CASSAPGQGRRGTQYF. CDR3 bases: TGTGCCAGCAGCGCTCCGGGACAGGGAAGAAGAGGGACCCAGTACTTC.

In its sample, this clonotype was seen many times. The chain recombines TRBV4-2 with TRBJ2-3, with 9 bases identical to TRBD2. Trimming took 0 bases from V and 3 from J; bases not matched to a gene: 10. This CDR3 is built from 18 residues. Per germline, CDR1 LGHNA and CDR2 YNFKEQ. CDR3 in amino acids: CASSQDFIPSGMTDTQYF. In nucleotides, the CDR3 is TGTGCCAGCAGCCAAGATTTTATCCCTAGCGGGATGACAGATACGCAGTATTTT.